The sequence of this T cell receptor beta chain was determined in a study of T-cell reconstitution after alpha-beta-depleted transplantation in children. Germline CDR1 is SGHRS and CDR2 is YFSETQ. Trimming shortened V by 0 bases and J by 2 bases, and 11 bases separated the two germline ends. There are 15 residues in the CDR3. On this clonotype: Its specificity is unknown.

Unique molecular identifiers were incorporated into the prepared TCRbeta library. TCRdb processed the PCR reads anew with MiXCR; each CDR3 protein has one entry. The profile shows about 610,000 distinct CDR3 sequences, 25% to 30% of them singletons. Findings of the study overall: Reportedly, only several hundred clones from non-depleted graft cells drove alpha-beta T-cell counts at about two months. At one year after transplant, newly produced T cells mostly accounted for T-cell counts and diversity. From surviving recipient T cells and thymic progenitors came the high day-60 TCRbeta diversity observed in some patients.

This rearrangement joins TRBV5-1 to TRBJ2-5, with no clear D. The sequence came from a boy less than two years old with Wiskott-Aldrich syndrome, due to receive a stem cell transplant. The material was PBMCs, obtained before TCRalphabeta/CD19-depleted stem cell transplant. CDR3 DNA sequence: TGCGCCAGCAGCTTGGCCGTATCAGGACAAGAGACCCAGTACTTC. Residues: CASSLAVSGQETQYF.